Below, 10 T cell receptor beta chains from the same sample are listed, as sequenced in a study of T cell responses to AZD1222 COVID-19 vaccine. The data were produced by immunoSEQ multiplex PCR, yet TCRdb's version contains in-frame clones alone and is incomplete. The sample carries around 180,000 clones, about 88% recorded once. The sequences come from peripheral blood, collected 28 days after the second AZD1222 dose. The receptor set was obtained from an adult who received the AZD1222 COVID-19 vaccine.

The chain recombines TRBV6-1 with TRBJ1-2; a weak D match, TRBD1 (6 bases). Trimming shortened V by 2 bases and J by 3 bases, and 10 bases separated the two germline ends. The germline CDR1 and CDR2 sequences are MNHNS and SASEGT. The CDR3 runs 14 residues. The CDR3 region is CASSELGGDYGYTF. The DNA for the CDR3 is TGTGCCAGCAGTGAACTAGGGGGGGACTATGGCTACACCTTC.

The chain employs TRBV15 and TRBJ2-7; TRBD1 matches at 7 bases. The J segment lost 9 bases and the V segment lost 3 bases, leaving 8 bases of the junction unmatched. The CDR3 runs to 13 residues. Germline-derived CDR1 and CDR2 are LNHNV and YYDKDF (reference sequence). The chain's CDR3 is CATSSIRQGGQYF. The CDR3 nucleotides are TGTGCCACCAGCAGCATTAGACAGGGTGGGCAGTACTTC.

The rearrangement uses TRBV11-2 and TRBJ2-7; 8 nucleotides align to TRBD2. This CDR3 has 17 residues. Germline CDR1 SGHAT, CDR2 FQNNGV. With 4 bases clipped from V and 2 bases from J, the junction kept 13 bases outside the gene matches. Written as DNA, the CDR3 is TGTGCCAGCAGCTCCCCCTTAGCGGGACCCCTTACCTACGAGCAGTACTTC. It specifies CASSSPLAGPLTYEQYF.

The rearrangement uses TRBV11-3 and TRBJ2-7; 7 bases fit TRBD1. Unmatched junction bases numbered 9, after V lost 6 bases and J lost 4 bases. The CDR3 runs to 14 residues. Germline V gene data show CDR1 as SGHNT and CDR2 as YENEEA. As DNA, the CDR3 is TGTGCCAGCAGTTCTCGACAGGGTGGGTACGAGCAGTACTTC. Residues: CASSSRQGGYEQYF.

The chain joins TRBV21-1 to TRBJ2-1; TRBD2, the table's D call, lacks a check against the DNA. TRBV21-1 is tagged as a pseudogene. The CDR3 has 18 amino acids. The CDR3 coding sequence is TGTGCCACCCCAAGGCGGCTAGCGGGAGGGCCGTCCTACAATGAGCAGTTCTTC. It yields the protein CATPRRLAGGPSYNEQFF.

The chain combines TRBV9 with TRBJ2-1; 11 bases are shared with TRBD2. Per the germline V gene, CDR1 is SGDLS and CDR2 is YYNGEE. V shed 0 bases and J 3 bases; nucleotides not matched to a gene: 11. This CDR3 comprises 19 residues. Here the CDR3 DNA reads TGTGCCAGCAGCGTAGTCTCTGCCACTAGCGGGAGCCGCTACAATGAGCAGTTCTTC. Amino acids: CASSVVSATSGSRYNEQFF.

V and J are TRBV11-3 and TRBJ2-3; TRBD2 aligns across 10 bases. J lost 3 bases, V lost 1 base, and 1 base had no gene match. Germline V gene lookup returns CDR1 SGHNT and CDR2 YENEEA. This CDR3 contains 15 residues. The CDR3 spells CASSLGTSGTDTQYF. CDR3 DNA sequence: TGTGCCAGCAGCTTAGGGACTAGCGGTACAGATACGCAGTATTTT.

A single count supports this clone. This chain joins TRBV19 and TRBJ2-5, with 9 bases that match TRBD2. V gave up 9 bases and J gave up 1 base; unmatched junction bases: 9. Germline CDR1 reads LNHDA; CDR2 reads SQIVND (reference sequence). The CDR3 is made up of 15 amino acids. CDR3 region: CASRPGGRAQETQYF. The CDR3 DNA reads as TGTGCCAGCCGACCGGGCGGGAGGGCCCAAGAGACCCAGTACTTC.

This chain links TRBV6-5 with TRBJ2-7; tentatively, D is TRBD2 (5 bases). V was pared by 8 bases and J by 0 bases, with 14 bases between. The germline CDR1 and CDR2 sequences are MNHEY and SVGAGI. This CDR3 is 14 amino acids long. The CDR3 DNA follows: TGTGCCAGCCTTTTCTGGGAGAGCTCCTACGAGCAGTACTTC. This translates into CASLFWESSYEQYF.

The chain links TRBV5-1 to TRBJ1-1; D is perhaps TRBD1 (5 bases). The CDR3 runs 15 residues. Germline V gene lookup returns CDR1 SGHRS and CDR2 YFSETQ. V dropped 6 bases and J dropped 0 bases, with 15 bases sitting between them. CDR3 sequence: CASTLTGGLNTEAFF. The CDR3 region has the DNA TGCGCCAGCACCCTCACCGGGGGTTTGAACACTGAAGCTTTCTTT.